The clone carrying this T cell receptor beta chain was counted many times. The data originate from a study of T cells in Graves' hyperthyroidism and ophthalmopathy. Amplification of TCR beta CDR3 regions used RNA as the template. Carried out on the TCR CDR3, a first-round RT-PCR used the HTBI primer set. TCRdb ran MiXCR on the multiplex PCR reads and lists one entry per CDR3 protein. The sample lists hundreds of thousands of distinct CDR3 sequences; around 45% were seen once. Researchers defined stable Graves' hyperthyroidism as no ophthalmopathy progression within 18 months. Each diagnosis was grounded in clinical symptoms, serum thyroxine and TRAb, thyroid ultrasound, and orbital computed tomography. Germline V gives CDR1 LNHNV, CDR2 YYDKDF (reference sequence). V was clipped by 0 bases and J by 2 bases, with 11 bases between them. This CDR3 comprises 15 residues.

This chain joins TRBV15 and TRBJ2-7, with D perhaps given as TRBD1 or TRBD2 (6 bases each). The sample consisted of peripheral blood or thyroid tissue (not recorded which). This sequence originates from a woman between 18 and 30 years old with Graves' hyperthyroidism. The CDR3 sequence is CATSRERGTAYEQYF. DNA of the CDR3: TGTGCCACCAGCAGAGAAAGGGGGACTGCCTACGAGCAGTACTTC.